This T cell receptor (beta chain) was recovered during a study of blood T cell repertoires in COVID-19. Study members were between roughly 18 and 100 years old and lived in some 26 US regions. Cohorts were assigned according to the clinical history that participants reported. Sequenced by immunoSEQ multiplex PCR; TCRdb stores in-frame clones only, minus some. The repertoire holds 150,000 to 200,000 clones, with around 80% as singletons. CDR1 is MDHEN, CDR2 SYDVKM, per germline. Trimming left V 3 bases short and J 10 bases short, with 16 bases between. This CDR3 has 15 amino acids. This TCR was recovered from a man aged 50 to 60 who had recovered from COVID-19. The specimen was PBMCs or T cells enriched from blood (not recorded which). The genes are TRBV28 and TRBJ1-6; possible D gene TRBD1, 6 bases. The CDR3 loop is CASSFLARGSSPLHF. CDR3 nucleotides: TGTGCCAGCAGTTTTTTAGCCAGGGGTAGCTCACCCCTCCACTTT.